This T cell receptor beta chain is from a study of radiotherapy plus CTLA-4 blockade in lung cancer. Method: immunoSEQ multiplex PCR; TCRdb's copy keeps in-frame clones and lacks some. The table shows 35,000 to 50,000 clones, with about 67% occurring only once. Focal radiation was given together with CTLA-4 blockade (ipilimumab) to patients with chemo-refractory metastatic non-small-cell lung cancer. Germline-derived CDR1 and CDR2 are MNHEY and SMNVEV (reference sequence). The V segment lost 9 bases and the J segment 5 bases; nucleotides outside the gene matches: 6. The CDR3 totals 12 residues. The chain combines TRBV27 with TRBJ2-7; 8 nucleotides match TRBD2. This TCR was sampled from a human donor with non-small cell lung cancer who had a partial response to radiotherapy plus ipilimumab. The sequencing here drew on peripheral blood, taken from a patient treated with radiotherapy plus ipilimumab. As DNA, the CDR3 is TGTGCCAGAGCCGGACTAGCACACGAGCAGTACTTC. Protein product: CARAGLAHEQYF.